The rows below give T cell receptor beta chains drawn from one sample of a study of blood T cell repertoires in COVID-19. Assay used: immunoSEQ multiplex PCR; TCRdb lists only in-frame clones, some missing. Of 380,000 or so clones detected, 89% appear once; the ten largest clones hold roughly 1.2%. Source material: peripheral blood. The receptors derive from a man aged 35 to 55 with acute or convalescent COVID-19. CDR3s include the opening cysteine and the closing phenylalanine or tryptophan. The order of the fields is V gene, J gene, clone size, D gene, CDR3 length, CDR3 protein, CDR3 DNA. D genes are given only for firm matches. Clone size is not always given. Where it is, it says once, few, many or a class for expanded clones.

v_call: TRBV7-2; j_call: TRBJ2-2; clone_size: .; d_call: .; cdr3_length: 16; cdr3_aa: CASSLGRLIGTGELFF; cdr3_nt: TGTGCCAGCAGCTTAGGGCGGCTCATAGGAACCGGGGAGCTGTTTTTT
v_call: TRBV19; j_call: TRBJ1-3; clone_size: .; d_call: .; cdr3_length: 13; cdr3_aa: CASSTGMVNTIYF; cdr3_nt: TGTGCCAGTAGTACAGGGATGGTCAACACCATATATTTT
v_call: TRBV9; j_call: TRBJ2-1; clone_size: .; d_call: .; cdr3_length: 16; cdr3_aa: CASSAPRLPQYNEQFF; cdr3_nt: TGTGCCAGCAGCGCTCCCAGACTACCTCAATACAATGAGCAGTTCTTC
v_call: TRBV30; j_call: TRBJ2-3; clone_size: .; d_call: TRBD1; cdr3_length: 15; cdr3_aa: CAWSDGTGDLNTQYF; cdr3_nt: TGTGCCTGGAGTGATGGGACAGGAGATCTAAATACGCAGTATTTT
v_call: TRBV28; j_call: TRBJ2-7; clone_size: .; d_call: .; cdr3_length: 14; cdr3_aa: CASLGGTLSYEQYF; cdr3_nt: TGTGCCAGCCTAGGCGGGACTCTCTCCTACGAGCAGTACTTC
v_call: TRBV7-6; j_call: TRBJ1-3; clone_size: .; d_call: .; cdr3_length: 15; cdr3_aa: CASSRGPSSGNTIYF; cdr3_nt: TGTGCCAGCAGCCGTGGGCCGAGCTCTGGAAACACCATATATTTT
v_call: TRBV28; j_call: TRBJ1-3; clone_size: .; d_call: .; cdr3_length: 15; cdr3_aa: CASRTVPGAGNTIYF; cdr3_nt: TGTGCCAGCAGGACTGTCCCAGGGGCTGGAAACACCATATATTTT
v_call: TRBV19; j_call: TRBJ2-1; clone_size: .; d_call: TRBD2; cdr3_length: 14; cdr3_aa: CASSSSGAYNEQFF; cdr3_nt: TGTGCCAGTAGTTCTAGCGGGGCCTACAATGAGCAGTTCTTC
v_call: TRBV18; j_call: TRBJ1-6; clone_size: .; d_call: .; cdr3_length: 13; cdr3_aa: CASSPGLDSPLHF; cdr3_nt: TGTGCCAGCTCACCGGGCCTGGATTCACCCCTCCACTTT
v_call: TRBV4-1; j_call: TRBJ2-7; clone_size: .; d_call: .; cdr3_length: 15; cdr3_aa: CASSQDSGSSYEQYF; cdr3_nt: TGCGCCAGCAGCCAAGATTCAGGTAGCTCCTACGAGCAGTACTTC
v_call: TRBV4-3; j_call: TRBJ1-4; clone_size: .; d_call: .; cdr3_length: 19; cdr3_aa: CASSQDYAAALPTNEKLFF; cdr3_nt: TGCGCCAGCAGCCAAGATTACGCGGCAGCCCTTCCAACTAATGAAAAACTGTTTTTT
v_call: TRBV18; j_call: TRBJ2-2; clone_size: .; d_call: TRBD1; cdr3_length: 16; cdr3_aa: CASSSGQGKNTGELFF; cdr3_nt: TGTGCCAGCTCGTCCGGACAGGGAAAGAACACCGGGGAGCTGTTTTTT
v_call: TRBV3-1/TRBV3-2; j_call: TRBJ2-3; clone_size: .; d_call: TRBD2; cdr3_length: 16; cdr3_aa: CASSRLAGGGSDTQYF; cdr3_nt: TGTGCCAGCAGCCGACTAGCGGGAGGGGGGTCAGATACGCAGTATTTT
v_call: TRBV4-3; j_call: TRBJ2-1; clone_size: once; d_call: TRBD2; cdr3_length: 13; cdr3_aa: CASSGGASNEQFF; cdr3_nt: TGCGCCAGTAGCGGGGGGGCTTCCAATGAGCAGTTCTTC
v_call: TRBV19; j_call: TRBJ1-4; clone_size: .; d_call: TRBD1; cdr3_length: 15; cdr3_aa: CASSIQGATNEKLFF; cdr3_nt: TGTGCCAGTAGTATTCAGGGGGCAACTAATGAAAAACTGTTTTTT
v_call: TRBV6-5; j_call: TRBJ1-4; clone_size: .; d_call: .; cdr3_length: 12; cdr3_aa: CASTPGQRELFF; cdr3_nt: TGTGCCAGCACCCCCGGACAGAGGGAACTGTTTTTT
v_call: TRBV4-1; j_call: TRBJ2-1; clone_size: .; d_call: TRBD2; cdr3_length: 16; cdr3_aa: CASSQGDGGSYNEQFF; cdr3_nt: TGCGCCAGCAGCCAGGGGGACGGGGGGTCCTACAATGAGCAGTTCTTC
v_call: TRBV27; j_call: TRBJ1-4; clone_size: .; d_call: TRBD1; cdr3_length: 15; cdr3_aa: CASSFLGQYNEKLFF; cdr3_nt: TGTGCCAGCAGTTTCTTGGGACAGTATAATGAAAAACTGTTTTTT
v_call: TRBV9; j_call: TRBJ2-1; clone_size: once; d_call: TRBD1; cdr3_length: 16; cdr3_aa: CASSVDGGQGFDEQFF; cdr3_nt: TGTGCCAGCAGCGTAGACGGGGGACAGGGGTTCGATGAGCAGTTCTTC
v_call: TRBV19; j_call: TRBJ1-2; clone_size: .; d_call: .; cdr3_length: 15; cdr3_aa: CASSISFGGSYGYTF; cdr3_nt: TGTGCCAGTAGTATAAGTTTCGGAGGATCCTATGGCTACACCTTC
v_call: TRBV30; j_call: TRBJ1-6; clone_size: .; d_call: .; cdr3_length: 16; cdr3_aa: CAWSPGPADNNSPLHF; cdr3_nt: TGTGCCTGGAGTCCAGGTCCCGCTGATAATAATTCACCCCTCCACTTT
v_call: TRBV28; j_call: TRBJ2-2; clone_size: .; d_call: .; cdr3_length: 14; cdr3_aa: CASSYGQRTGELFF; cdr3_nt: TGTGCCAGCAGCTACGGACAGCGCACCGGGGAGCTGTTTTTT
v_call: TRBV19; j_call: TRBJ2-6; clone_size: .; d_call: .; cdr3_length: 15; cdr3_aa: CASSLSRAGANVLTF; cdr3_nt: TGTGCCAGTAGCCTGTCGAGGGCCGGGGCCAACGTCCTGACTTTC
v_call: TRBV21-1; j_call: TRBJ1-5; clone_size: .; d_call: .; cdr3_length: 13; cdr3_aa: CASSKGGDQPQHF; cdr3_nt: TGTGCCAGCAGCAAAGGGGGCGATCAGCCCCAGCATTTT
v_call: TRBV7-8; j_call: TRBJ2-7; clone_size: .; d_call: TRBD1; cdr3_length: 16; cdr3_aa: CASSGNWGQGAREQYF; cdr3_nt: TGTGCCAGCAGCGGAAATTGGGGACAGGGGGCTCGCGAGCAGTACTTC
v_call: TRBV14; j_call: TRBJ1-1; clone_size: .; d_call: .; cdr3_length: 15; cdr3_aa: CASSQVQGQYTEAFF; cdr3_nt: TGTGCCAGCAGCCAAGTCCAGGGGCAGTACACTGAAGCTTTCTTT
v_call: TRBV27; j_call: TRBJ1-2; clone_size: .; d_call: TRBD1; cdr3_length: 13; cdr3_aa: CASSIRTGFGYTF; cdr3_nt: TGTGCCAGCAGTATACGGACAGGGTTTGGCTACACCTTC
v_call: TRBV10-3; j_call: TRBJ2-5; clone_size: .; d_call: TRBD1; cdr3_length: 14; cdr3_aa: CAIRRTGNQETQYF; cdr3_nt: TGTGCCATCAGGAGGACAGGGAACCAAGAGACCCAGTACTTC
v_call: TRBV6-5; j_call: TRBJ2-7; clone_size: .; d_call: TRBD2; cdr3_length: 14; cdr3_aa: CASSTSGRDYEQYF; cdr3_nt: TGTGCCAGCAGTACTAGCGGGAGAGACTACGAGCAGTACTTC
v_call: TRBV19; j_call: TRBJ1-5; clone_size: .; d_call: .; cdr3_length: 16; cdr3_aa: CASSILSRGLNQPQHF; cdr3_nt: TGTGCCAGTAGTATCCTGTCGCGAGGGCTCAATCAGCCCCAGCATTTT
v_call: TRBV3-1/TRBV3-2; j_call: TRBJ1-3; clone_size: .; d_call: .; cdr3_length: 17; cdr3_aa: CASSQDLAGLSGNTIYF; cdr3_nt: TGTGCCAGCAGCCAAGATCTGGCAGGGTTAAGTGGAAACACCATATATTTT
v_call: TRBV19; j_call: TRBJ1-3; clone_size: few; d_call: .; cdr3_length: 16; cdr3_aa: CASSKGHADSGNTIYF; cdr3_nt: TGTGCCAGTAGTAAGGGACATGCGGACTCTGGAAACACCATATATTTT
v_call: TRBV28; j_call: TRBJ2-7; clone_size: .; d_call: TRBD1; cdr3_length: 15; cdr3_aa: CASSFPGQASYEQYF; cdr3_nt: TGTGCCAGCAGTTTCCCTGGACAGGCCTCCTACGAGCAGTACTTC
v_call: TRBV6-5; j_call: TRBJ2-7; clone_size: .; d_call: .; cdr3_length: 14; cdr3_aa: CASSYNRGRDEQYF; cdr3_nt: TGTGCCAGCAGTTACAATAGGGGCCGGGACGAGCAGTACTTC
v_call: TRBV4-2; j_call: TRBJ2-5; clone_size: .; d_call: TRBD2; cdr3_length: 16; cdr3_aa: CASSQELAGNLETQYF; cdr3_nt: TGTGCCAGCAGCCAAGAACTAGCGGGAAATCTTGAGACCCAGTACTTC
v_call: TRBV7-2; j_call: TRBJ1-5; clone_size: few; d_call: .; cdr3_length: 14; cdr3_aa: CASSLAEGVQPQHF; cdr3_nt: TGTGCCAGCAGCTTAGCTGAAGGGGTGCAGCCCCAGCATTTT
v_call: TRBV18; j_call: TRBJ2-7; clone_size: .; d_call: TRBD1; cdr3_length: 14; cdr3_aa: CASSPSGTAYEQYF; cdr3_nt: TGTGCCAGCTCACCCTCCGGGACAGCCTACGAGCAGTACTTC
v_call: TRBV6-6; j_call: TRBJ2-4; clone_size: once; d_call: .; cdr3_length: 14; cdr3_aa: CASSYGGSKNIQYF; cdr3_nt: TGTGCCAGCAGTTACGGTGGCAGTAAAAACATTCAGTACTTC
v_call: TRBV27; j_call: TRBJ2-2; clone_size: .; d_call: TRBD2; cdr3_length: 15; cdr3_aa: CASSPQREDTGELFF; cdr3_nt: TGTGCCAGCAGTCCTCAGCGGGAGGACACCGGGGAGCTGTTTTTT
v_call: TRBV28; j_call: TRBJ1-1; clone_size: .; d_call: .; cdr3_length: 15; cdr3_aa: CASSLDIPLNTEAFF; cdr3_nt: TGTGCCAGCAGTTTGGACATCCCACTGAACACTGAAGCTTTCTTT
v_call: TRBV5-1; j_call: TRBJ2-7; clone_size: .; d_call: .; cdr3_length: 12; cdr3_aa: CASSLANYEQYF; cdr3_nt: TGCGCCAGCAGCTTGGCCAACTACGAGCAGTACTTC
v_call: TRBV3-1/TRBV3-2; j_call: TRBJ2-5; clone_size: once; d_call: TRBD2; cdr3_length: 20; cdr3_aa: CASKSSPPSGRGPGQETQYF; cdr3_nt: TGTGCCAGCAAATCCTCCCCCCCTAGCGGGAGGGGCCCGGGGCAAGAGACCCAGTACTTC
v_call: TRBV24-1; j_call: TRBJ1-2; clone_size: .; d_call: .; cdr3_length: 14; cdr3_aa: CATSDQGTNYGYTF; cdr3_nt: TGTGCCACCAGTGACCAGGGGACCAACTATGGCTACACCTTC
v_call: TRBV7-8; j_call: TRBJ2-2; clone_size: .; d_call: .; cdr3_length: 15; cdr3_aa: CASSPLAGNTGELFF; cdr3_nt: TGTGCCAGCAGCCCTCTGGCGGGGAACACCGGGGAGCTGTTTTTT
v_call: TRBV5-4; j_call: TRBJ1-1; clone_size: once; d_call: .; cdr3_length: 12; cdr3_aa: CASSLWNTEAFF; cdr3_nt: TGTGCCAGCAGCCTATGGAACACTGAAGCTTTCTTT
v_call: TRBV6-5; j_call: TRBJ1-2; clone_size: .; d_call: .; cdr3_length: 14; cdr3_aa: CASSLAGANYGYTF; cdr3_nt: TGTGCCAGCAGTTTGGCAGGGGCTAACTATGGCTACACCTTC